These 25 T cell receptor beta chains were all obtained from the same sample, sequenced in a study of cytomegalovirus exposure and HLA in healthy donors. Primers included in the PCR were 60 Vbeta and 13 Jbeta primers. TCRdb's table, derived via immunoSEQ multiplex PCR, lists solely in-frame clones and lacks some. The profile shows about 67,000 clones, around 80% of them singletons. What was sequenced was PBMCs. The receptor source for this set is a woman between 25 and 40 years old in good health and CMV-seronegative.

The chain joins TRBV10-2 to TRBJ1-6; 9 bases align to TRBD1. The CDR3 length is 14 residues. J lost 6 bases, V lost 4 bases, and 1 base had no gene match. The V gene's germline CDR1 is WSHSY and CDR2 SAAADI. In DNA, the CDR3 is TGCGCCAGCAGTGTGGACAGGGGTAATTCACCCCTCCACTTT. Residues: CASSVDRGNSPLHF.

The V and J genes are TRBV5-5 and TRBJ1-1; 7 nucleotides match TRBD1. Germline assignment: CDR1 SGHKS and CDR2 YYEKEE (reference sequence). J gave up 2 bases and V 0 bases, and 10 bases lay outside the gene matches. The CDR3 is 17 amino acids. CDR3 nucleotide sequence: TGTGCCAGCAGCTTGGAAGGCAGGGGGGCGATAAACACTGAAGCTTTCTTT. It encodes CASSLEGRGAINTEAFF.

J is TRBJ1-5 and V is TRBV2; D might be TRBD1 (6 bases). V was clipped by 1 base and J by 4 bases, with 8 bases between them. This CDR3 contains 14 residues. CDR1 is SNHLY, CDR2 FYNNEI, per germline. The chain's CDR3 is CASSEGTVNQPQHF. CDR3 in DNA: TGTGCCAGCAGTGAAGGGACAGTAAATCAGCCCCAGCATTTT.

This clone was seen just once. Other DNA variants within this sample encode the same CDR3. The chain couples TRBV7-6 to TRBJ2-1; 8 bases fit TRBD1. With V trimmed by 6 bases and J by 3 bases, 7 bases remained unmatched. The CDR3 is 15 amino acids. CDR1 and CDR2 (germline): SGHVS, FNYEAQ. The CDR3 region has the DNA TGTGCCAGCAGAAGCGGACAGGGTGGCTACAATGAGCAGTTCTTC. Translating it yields CASRSGQGGYNEQFF. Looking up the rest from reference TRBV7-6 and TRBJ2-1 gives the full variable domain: GAGVSQSPRYKVTKRGQDVALRCDPISGHVSLYWYRQALGQGPEFLTYFNYEAQQDKSGLPNDRFSAERPEGSISTLTIQRTEQRDSAMYRCASRSGQGGYNEQFFGPGTRLTVL.

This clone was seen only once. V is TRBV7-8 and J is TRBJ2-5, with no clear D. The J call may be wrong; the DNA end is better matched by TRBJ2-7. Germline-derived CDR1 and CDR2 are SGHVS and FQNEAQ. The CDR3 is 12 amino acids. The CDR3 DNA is TGTGCCAGCAGCTTAAGCCCCTACGAGCAGTACTTC. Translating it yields CASSLSPYEQYF.

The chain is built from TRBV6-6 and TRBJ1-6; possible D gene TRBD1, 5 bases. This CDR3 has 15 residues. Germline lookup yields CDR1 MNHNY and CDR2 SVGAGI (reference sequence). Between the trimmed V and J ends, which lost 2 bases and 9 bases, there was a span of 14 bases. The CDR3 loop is CASSYSGGGGSPLHF. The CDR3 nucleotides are TGTGCCAGCAGTTACAGCGGGGGGGGTGGTTCACCCCTCCACTTT.

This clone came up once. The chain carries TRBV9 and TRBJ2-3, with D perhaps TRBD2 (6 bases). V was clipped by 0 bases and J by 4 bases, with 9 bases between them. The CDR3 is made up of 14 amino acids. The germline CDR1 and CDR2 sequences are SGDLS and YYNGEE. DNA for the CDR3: TGTGCCAGCAGCGTAGGGAGGGTAGCAGATACGCAGTATTTT. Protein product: CASSVGRVADTQYF.

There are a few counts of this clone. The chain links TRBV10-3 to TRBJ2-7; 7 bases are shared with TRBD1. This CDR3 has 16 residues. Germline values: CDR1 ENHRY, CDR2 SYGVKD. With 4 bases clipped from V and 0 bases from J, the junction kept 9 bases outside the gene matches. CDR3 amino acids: CAISGGPGQSSYEQYF. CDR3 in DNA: TGTGCCATCAGTGGAGGACCGGGACAGTCCTCCTACGAGCAGTACTTC.

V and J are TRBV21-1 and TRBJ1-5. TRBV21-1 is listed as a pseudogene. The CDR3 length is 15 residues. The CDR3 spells CASSQQGRGHQPQHF. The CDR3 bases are TGTGCCAGCAGCCAGCAGGGGAGGGGACATCAGCCCCAGCATTTT.

CDR3 region: CASSSPVGGLQETQYF. Here the CDR3 DNA reads TGTGCCAGCAGCAGCCCCGTGGGGGGGCTCCAAGAGACCCAGTACTTC. The V gene is TRBV13, the J gene TRBJ2-5, with a weak D call TRBD2 (7 bases). Germline CDR1 reads PRHDT; CDR2 reads FYEKMQ (reference sequence). Trimming removed 5 bases from V and 1 base from J, with 17 bases in between. This CDR3 comprises 16 residues.

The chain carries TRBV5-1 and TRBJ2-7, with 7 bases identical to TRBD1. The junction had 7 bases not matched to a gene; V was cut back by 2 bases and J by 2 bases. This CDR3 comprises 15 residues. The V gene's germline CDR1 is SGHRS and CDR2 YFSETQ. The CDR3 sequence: CASSLVGTVTYEQYF. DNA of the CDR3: TGCGCCAGCAGCTTAGTCGGGACAGTCACCTACGAGCAGTACTTC.

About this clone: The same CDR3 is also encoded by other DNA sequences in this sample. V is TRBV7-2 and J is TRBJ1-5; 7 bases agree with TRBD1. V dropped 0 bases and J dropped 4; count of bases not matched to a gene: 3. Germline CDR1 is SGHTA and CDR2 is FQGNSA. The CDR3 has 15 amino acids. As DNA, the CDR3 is TGTGCCAGCAGCTTAGCGGCAGGGGGAAATCAGCCCCAGCATTTT. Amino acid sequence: CASSLAAGGNQPQHF.

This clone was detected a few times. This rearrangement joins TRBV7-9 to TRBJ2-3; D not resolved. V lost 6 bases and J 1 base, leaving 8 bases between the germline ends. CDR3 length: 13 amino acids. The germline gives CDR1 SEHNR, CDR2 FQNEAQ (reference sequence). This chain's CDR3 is CASRPGGTDTQYF. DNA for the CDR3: TGTGCCAGCAGACCCGGAGGCACAGATACGCAGTATTTT.

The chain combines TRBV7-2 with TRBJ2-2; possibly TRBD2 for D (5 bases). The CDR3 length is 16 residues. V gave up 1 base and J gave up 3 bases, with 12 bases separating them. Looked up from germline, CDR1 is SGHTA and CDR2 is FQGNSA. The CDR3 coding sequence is TGTGCCAGCAGCTTAGGCTTCGGGGAATACACCGGGGAGCTGTTTTTT. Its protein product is CASSLGFGEYTGELFF.

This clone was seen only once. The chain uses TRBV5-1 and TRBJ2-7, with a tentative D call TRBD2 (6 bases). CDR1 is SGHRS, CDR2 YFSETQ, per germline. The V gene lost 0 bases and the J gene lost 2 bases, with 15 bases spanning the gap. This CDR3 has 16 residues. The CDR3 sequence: CASSLAFGGGAYEQYF. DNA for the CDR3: TGCGCCAGCAGCTTGGCCTTTGGTGGCGGGGCCTACGAGCAGTACTTC.

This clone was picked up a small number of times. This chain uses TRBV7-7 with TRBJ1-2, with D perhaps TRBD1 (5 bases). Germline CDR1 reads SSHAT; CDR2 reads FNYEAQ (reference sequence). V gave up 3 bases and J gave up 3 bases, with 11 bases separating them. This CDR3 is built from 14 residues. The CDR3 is CASSFHLGDYGYTF. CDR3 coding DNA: TGTGCCAGCAGCTTCCATTTAGGGGACTATGGCTACACCTTC.

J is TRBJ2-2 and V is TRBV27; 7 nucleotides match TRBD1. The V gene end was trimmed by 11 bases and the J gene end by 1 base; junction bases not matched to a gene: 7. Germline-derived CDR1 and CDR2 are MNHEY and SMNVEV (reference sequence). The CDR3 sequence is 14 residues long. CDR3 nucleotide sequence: TGTGCCGCCCAACAGGGGCGGAACACCGGGGAGCTGTTTTTT. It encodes CAAQQGRNTGELFF.

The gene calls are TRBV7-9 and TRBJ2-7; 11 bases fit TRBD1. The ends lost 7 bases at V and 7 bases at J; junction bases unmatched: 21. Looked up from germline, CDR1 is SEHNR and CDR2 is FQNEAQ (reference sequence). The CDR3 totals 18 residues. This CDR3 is CASIPITVGQGAIGEQYF. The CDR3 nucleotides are TGTGCCAGCATCCCGATCACGGTTGGACAGGGGGCTATCGGTGAGCAGTACTTC. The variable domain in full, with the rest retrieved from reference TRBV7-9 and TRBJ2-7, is DTGVSQNPRHKITKRGQNVTFRCDPISEHNRLYWYRQTLGQGPEFLTYFQNEAQLEKSRLLSDRFSAERPKGSFSTLEIQRTEQGDSAMYLCASIPITVGQGAIGEQYFGPGTRLTVT.

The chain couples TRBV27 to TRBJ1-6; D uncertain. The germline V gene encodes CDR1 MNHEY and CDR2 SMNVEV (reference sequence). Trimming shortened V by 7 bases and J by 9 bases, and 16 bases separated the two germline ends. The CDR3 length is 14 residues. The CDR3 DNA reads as TGTGCCAGCAAACCGAGCGGTTTTGTTTCACCCCTCCACTTT. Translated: CASKPSGFVSPLHF.

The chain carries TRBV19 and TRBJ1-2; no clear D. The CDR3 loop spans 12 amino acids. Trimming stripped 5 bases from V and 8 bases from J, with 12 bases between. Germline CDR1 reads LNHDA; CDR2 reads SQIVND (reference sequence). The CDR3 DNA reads TGTGCCAGTAGTGGGCCAAATGGGGGCTACACCTTC. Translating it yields CASSGPNGGYTF.

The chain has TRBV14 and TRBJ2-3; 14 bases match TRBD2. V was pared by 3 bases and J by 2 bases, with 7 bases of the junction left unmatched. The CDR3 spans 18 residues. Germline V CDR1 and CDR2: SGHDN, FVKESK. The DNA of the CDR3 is TGTGCCAGCAGCCAGGCCGGGACTAGCGGGAGATACACAGATACGCAGTATTTT. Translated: CASSQAGTSGRYTDTQYF.

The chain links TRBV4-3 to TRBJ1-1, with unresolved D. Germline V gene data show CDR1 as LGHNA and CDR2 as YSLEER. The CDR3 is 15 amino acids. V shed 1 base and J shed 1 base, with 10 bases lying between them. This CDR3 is CASSQGRWSNTEAFF. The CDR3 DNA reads TGCGCCAGCAGCCAAGGGCGGTGGTCGAACACTGAAGCTTTCTTT.

Here the CDR3 DNA reads TGTGCCAGCAGTTTTGGTTTCGGAAGGGGGCGAACAGATACGCAGTATTTT. It codes for CASSFGFGRGRTDTQYF. This chain links TRBV27 with TRBJ2-3; 7 nucleotides match TRBD1. V lost 3 bases, J lost 3 bases, and 12 bases stayed unmatched. Germline CDR1 MNHEY, CDR2 SMNVEV (reference sequence). CDR3 size: 17 residues.

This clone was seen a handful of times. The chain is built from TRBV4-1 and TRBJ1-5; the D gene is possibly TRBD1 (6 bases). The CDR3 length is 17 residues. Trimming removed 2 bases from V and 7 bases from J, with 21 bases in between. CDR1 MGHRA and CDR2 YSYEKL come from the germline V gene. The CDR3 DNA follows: TGCGCCAGCAGCCAACCCCCTGAGGGGGAAAGCGGACAGCCCCAGCATTTT. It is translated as CASSQPPEGESGQPQHF.

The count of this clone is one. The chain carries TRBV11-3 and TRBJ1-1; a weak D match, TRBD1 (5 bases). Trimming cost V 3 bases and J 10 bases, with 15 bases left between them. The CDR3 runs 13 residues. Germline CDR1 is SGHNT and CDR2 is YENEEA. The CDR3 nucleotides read TGTGCCAGCAGCTTCCCCGGGACTCCAGTAGCTTTCTTT. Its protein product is CASSFPGTPVAFF.